The rows below give T cell receptor beta chains drawn from one sample of a study of shared clonotypes between healthy human individuals. TCRdb's copy holds only in-frame clones and misses some; the assay was immunoSEQ multiplex PCR. Altogether millions of clones are present, about 92% being singletons, with the ten largest covering more than 0.12%. The material sequenced was naive CD4+ T cells sorted from blood. Source of these receptors: a man in his late teens or twenties in good health. The CDR3 runs from the conserved cysteine through the conserved F or W. D genes are given only for firm matches. Clone size appears in some rows only: once, few, many, or a class for an expanded clone.

clone_size cdr3_length d_call j_call v_call cdr3_nt cdr3_aa
- 15 TRBD1 TRBJ2-7 TRBV5-1 TGCGCCACCAAGGAGCAGGGACAGGAGCTGGAGGAGCAGTACTTC CATKEQGQELEEQYF
- 15 TRBD2 TRBJ2-3 TRBV5-1 TGCGCCAGCAGCTTAGCGGGGGGACCCACAGATACGCAGTATTTT CASSLAGGPTDTQYF
- 14 - TRBJ1-1 TRBV5-1 TGCGCCAGCAGCTCGTTTGGAGGGGAGACTGAAGCTTTCTTT CASSSFGGETEAFF
once 13 - TRBJ2-5 TRBV29-1 TGCAGCGTTGAGCAGGGCGGCTGGGAGACCCAGTACTTC CSVEQGGWETQYF
- 13 - TRBJ1-3 TRBV5-1 TGCGCCAGCAGCTTGGAAGTAGGAAACACCATATATTTT CASSLEVGNTIYF
- 15 TRBD2 TRBJ2-5 TRBV6-1 TGTGCCAGCAGCGGCTCTAGCGGGGTGGGGGAGACCCAGTACTTC CASSGSSGVGETQYF
- 16 TRBD2 TRBJ2-1 TRBV5-1 TGCGCCAGCAGCTTTAGCGGGGGCTGGTCCTACAATGAGCAGTTCTTC CASSFSGGWSYNEQFF
once 16 TRBD1 TRBJ1-3 TRBV6-5 TGTGCCAGCAGTTCCATAAACAGGGGTTCTGGAAACACCATATATTTT CASSSINRGSGNTIYF
- 14 - TRBJ2-7 TRBV23-1 TGCGACAGCCGAACAGGGAACCTAGAGGACGAGCAGTACTTC CDSRTGNLEDEQYF
- 12 - TRBJ2-5 TRBV19 TGTGCCACCATCCGGGACCAAGAGACCCAGTACTTC CATIRDQETQYF
- 16 TRBD2 TRBJ2-7 TRBV19 TGTGCCAGTAGTCCGCGGGGACTAGCGGGAGCTCACGAGCAGTACTTC CASSPRGLAGAHEQYF
- 14 TRBD1 TRBJ2-3 TRBV6-1 TGTGCCAGCAGCGCAGGGGGACCCACAGATACGCAGTATTTT CASSAGGPTDTQYF
- 15 - TRBJ2-7 TRBV28 TGTGCCAGCAGTTTAAGGTTTATTGCGGGGAGCGAGCAGTACTTC CASSLRFIAGSEQYF
- 14 - TRBJ1-2 TRBV5-1 TGCGCCAGCAGCTTTTCGTACAACGGATATGGCTACACCTTC CASSFSYNGYGYTF
- 15 TRBD2 TRBJ2-1 TRBV5-6 TGTGCCAGCAGCTTAGGACTAGCGGCCCCCAATGAGCAGTTCTTC CASSLGLAAPNEQFF
- 15 - TRBJ2-7 TRBV7-6 TGTGCCAGCAGCTCCCTTCCCGGTAGCTCCTACGAGCAGTACTTC CASSSLPGSSYEQYF